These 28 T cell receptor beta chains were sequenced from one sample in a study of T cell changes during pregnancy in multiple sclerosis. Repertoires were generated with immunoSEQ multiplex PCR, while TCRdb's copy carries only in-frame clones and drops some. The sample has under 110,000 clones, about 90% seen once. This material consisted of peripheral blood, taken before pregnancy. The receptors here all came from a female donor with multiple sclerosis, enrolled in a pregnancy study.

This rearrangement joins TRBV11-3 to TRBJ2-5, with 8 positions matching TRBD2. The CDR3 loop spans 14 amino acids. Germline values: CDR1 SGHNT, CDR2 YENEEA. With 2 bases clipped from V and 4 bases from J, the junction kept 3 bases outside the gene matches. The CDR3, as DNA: TGTGCCAGCAGCTTAAGCGGGGGCACAGAGACCCAGTACTTC. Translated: CASSLSGGTETQYF.

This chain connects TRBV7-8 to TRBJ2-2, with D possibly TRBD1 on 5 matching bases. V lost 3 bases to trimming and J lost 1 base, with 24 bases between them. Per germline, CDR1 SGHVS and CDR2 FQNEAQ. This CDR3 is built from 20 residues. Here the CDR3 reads CASSFSQFPDRRRNTGELFF. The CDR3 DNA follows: TGTGCCAGCAGCTTCTCGCAATTCCCTGACAGAAGACGGAACACCGGGGAGCTGTTTTTT.

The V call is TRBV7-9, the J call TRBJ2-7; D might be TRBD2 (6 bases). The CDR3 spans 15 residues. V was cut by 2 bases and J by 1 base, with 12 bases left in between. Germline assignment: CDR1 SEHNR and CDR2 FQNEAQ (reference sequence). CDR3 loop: CASSLTLARSYEQYF. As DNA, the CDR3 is TGTGCCAGCAGCTTAACGCTAGCGAGATCCTACGAGCAGTACTTC.

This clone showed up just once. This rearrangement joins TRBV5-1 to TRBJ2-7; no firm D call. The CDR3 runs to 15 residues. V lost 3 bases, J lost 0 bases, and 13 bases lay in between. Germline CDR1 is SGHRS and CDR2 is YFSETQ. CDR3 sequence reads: CASSSSEPISYEQYF. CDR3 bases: TGCGCCAGCAGCTCCTCTGAGCCCATCTCCTACGAGCAGTACTTC.

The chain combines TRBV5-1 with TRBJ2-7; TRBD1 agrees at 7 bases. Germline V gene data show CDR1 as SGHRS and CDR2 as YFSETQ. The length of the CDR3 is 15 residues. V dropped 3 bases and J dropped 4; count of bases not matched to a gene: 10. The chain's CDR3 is CASSSSGTVFYEQYF. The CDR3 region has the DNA TGCGCCAGCAGCTCCTCCGGGACAGTTTTTTACGAGCAGTACTTC.

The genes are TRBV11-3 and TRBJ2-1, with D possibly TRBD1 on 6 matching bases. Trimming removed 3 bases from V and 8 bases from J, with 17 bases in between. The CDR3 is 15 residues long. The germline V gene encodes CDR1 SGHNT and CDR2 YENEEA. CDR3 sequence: CASSFAPTQGYEQFF. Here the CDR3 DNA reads TGTGCCAGCAGCTTCGCTCCCACACAGGGTTATGAGCAGTTCTTC.

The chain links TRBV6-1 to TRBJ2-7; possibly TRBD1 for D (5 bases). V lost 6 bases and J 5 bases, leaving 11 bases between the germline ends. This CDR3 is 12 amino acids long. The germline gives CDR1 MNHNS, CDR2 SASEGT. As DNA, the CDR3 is TGTGCCAGCAGGCAGGGTGTTGACGAGCAGTACTTC. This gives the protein CASRQGVDEQYF.

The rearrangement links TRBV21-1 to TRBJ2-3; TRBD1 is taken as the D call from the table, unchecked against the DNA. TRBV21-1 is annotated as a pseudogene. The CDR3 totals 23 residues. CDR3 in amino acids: CASSNYSPPTSPQTDASTDTQYF. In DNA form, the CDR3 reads TGTGCCAGCAGCAATTATTCCCCGCCCACGAGTCCTCAGACAGACGCTAGCACAGATACGCAGTATTTT.

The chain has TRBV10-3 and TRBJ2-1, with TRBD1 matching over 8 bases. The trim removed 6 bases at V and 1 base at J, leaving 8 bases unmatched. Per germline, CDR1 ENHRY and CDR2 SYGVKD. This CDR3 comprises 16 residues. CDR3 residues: CAIRPTGAESYNEQFF. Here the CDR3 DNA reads TGTGCCATCAGGCCGACAGGGGCGGAGTCCTACAATGAGCAGTTCTTC.

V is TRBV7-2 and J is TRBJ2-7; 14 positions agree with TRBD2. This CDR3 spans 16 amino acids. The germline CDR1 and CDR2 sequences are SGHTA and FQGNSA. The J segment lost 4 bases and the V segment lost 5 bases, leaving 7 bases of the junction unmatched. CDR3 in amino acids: CASSLTTSGRVYEQYF. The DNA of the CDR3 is TGTGCCAGCAGCCTGACGACTAGCGGGAGGGTGTACGAGCAGTACTTC.

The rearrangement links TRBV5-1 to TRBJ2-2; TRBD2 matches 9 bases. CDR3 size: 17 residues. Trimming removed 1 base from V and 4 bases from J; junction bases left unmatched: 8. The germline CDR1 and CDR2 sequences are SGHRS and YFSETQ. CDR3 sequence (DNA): TGCGCCAGCAGCTTGAGTAGCGGGAGTGGAATCACCGGGGAGCTGTTTTTT. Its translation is CASSLSSGSGITGELFF.

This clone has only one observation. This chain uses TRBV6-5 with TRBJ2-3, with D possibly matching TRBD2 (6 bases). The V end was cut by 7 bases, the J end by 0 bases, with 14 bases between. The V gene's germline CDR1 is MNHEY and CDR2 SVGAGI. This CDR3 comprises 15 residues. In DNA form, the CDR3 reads TGTGCCAGCACAACCTCTGGGACTAGCACAGATACGCAGTATTTT. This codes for CASTTSGTSTDTQYF.

Written as DNA, the CDR3 is TGTGCCAGCAGCCCGACAGGGGGAGGAGGAACCGGGGAGCTGTTTTTT. Translating it yields CASSPTGGGGTGELFF. V gene TRBV28 combines with J gene TRBJ2-2; 9 nucleotides line up with TRBD1. The CDR3 is 16 residues long. V shed 6 bases and J 5 bases; nucleotides not matched to a gene: 10. Germline assignment: CDR1 MDHEN and CDR2 SYDVKM.

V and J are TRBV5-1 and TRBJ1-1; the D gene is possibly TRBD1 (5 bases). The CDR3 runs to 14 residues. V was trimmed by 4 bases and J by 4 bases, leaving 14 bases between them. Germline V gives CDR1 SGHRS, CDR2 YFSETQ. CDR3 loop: CASSLQGSTTEAFF. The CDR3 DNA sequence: TGCGCCAGCAGCCTCCAGGGTAGTACCACTGAAGCTTTCTTT.

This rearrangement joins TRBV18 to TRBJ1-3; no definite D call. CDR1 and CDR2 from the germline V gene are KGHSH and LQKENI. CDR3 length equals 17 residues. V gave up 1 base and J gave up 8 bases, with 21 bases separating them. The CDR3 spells CASSPLRTAGVDDTIYF. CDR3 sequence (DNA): TGTGCCAGCTCACCACTACGTACCGCCGGGGTGGATGACACCATATATTTT.

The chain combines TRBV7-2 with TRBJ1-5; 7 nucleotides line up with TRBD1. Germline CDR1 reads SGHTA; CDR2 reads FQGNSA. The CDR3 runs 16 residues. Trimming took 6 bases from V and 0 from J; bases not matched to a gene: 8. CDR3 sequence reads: CASSPGGSHSNQPQHF. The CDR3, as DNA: TGTGCCAGCAGTCCAGGGGGGAGCCATAGCAATCAGCCCCAGCATTTT.

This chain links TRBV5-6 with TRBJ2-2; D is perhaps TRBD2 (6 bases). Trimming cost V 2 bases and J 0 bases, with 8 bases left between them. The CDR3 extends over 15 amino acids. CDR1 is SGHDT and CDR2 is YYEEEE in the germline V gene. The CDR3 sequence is CASSLGGTNTGELFF. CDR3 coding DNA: TGTGCCAGCAGCTTAGGAGGGACGAACACCGGGGAGCTGTTTTTT.

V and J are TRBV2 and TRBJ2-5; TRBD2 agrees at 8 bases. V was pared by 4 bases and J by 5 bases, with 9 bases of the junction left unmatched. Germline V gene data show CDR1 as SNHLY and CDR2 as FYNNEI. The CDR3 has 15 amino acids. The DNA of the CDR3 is TGTGCCAGCAGTGTCCCGCTAGCGGGTGGGGAGACCCAGTACTTC. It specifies CASSVPLAGGETQYF.

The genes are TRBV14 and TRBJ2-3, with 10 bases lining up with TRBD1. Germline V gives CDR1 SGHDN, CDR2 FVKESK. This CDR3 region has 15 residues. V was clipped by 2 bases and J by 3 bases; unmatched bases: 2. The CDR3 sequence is CASSQLGQGTDTQYF. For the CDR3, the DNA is TGTGCCAGCAGCCAACTGGGACAGGGGACAGATACGCAGTATTTT.

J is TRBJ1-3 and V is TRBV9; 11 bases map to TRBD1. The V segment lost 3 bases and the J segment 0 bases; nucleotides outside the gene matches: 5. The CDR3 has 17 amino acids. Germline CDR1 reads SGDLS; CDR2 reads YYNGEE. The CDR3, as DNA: TGTGCCAGCAGCGAACGGACAGGGGGCTTCTCTGGAAACACCATATATTTT. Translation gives CASSERTGGFSGNTIYF. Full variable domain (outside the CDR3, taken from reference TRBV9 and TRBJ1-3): DSGVTQTPKHLITATGQRVTLRCSPRSGDLSVYWYQQSLDQGLQFLIQYYNGEERAKGNILERFSAQQFPDLHSELNLSSLELGDSALYFCASSERTGGFSGNTIYFGEGSWLTVV.

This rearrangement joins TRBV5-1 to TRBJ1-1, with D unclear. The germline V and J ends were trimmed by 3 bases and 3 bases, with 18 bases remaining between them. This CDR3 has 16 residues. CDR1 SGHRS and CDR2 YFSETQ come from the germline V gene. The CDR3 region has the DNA TGCGCCAGCAGCTCCAACCGGGTTCTTGGTGACACTGAAGCTTTCTTT. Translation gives CASSSNRVLGDTEAFF.

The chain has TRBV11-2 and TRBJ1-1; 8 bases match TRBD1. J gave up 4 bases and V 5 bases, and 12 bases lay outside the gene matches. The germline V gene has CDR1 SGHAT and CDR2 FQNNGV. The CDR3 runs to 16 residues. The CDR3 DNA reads TGTGCCAGCAGCCCACCGGGACAGGCCCAAGGCACTGAAGCTTTCTTT. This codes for CASSPPGQAQGTEAFF.

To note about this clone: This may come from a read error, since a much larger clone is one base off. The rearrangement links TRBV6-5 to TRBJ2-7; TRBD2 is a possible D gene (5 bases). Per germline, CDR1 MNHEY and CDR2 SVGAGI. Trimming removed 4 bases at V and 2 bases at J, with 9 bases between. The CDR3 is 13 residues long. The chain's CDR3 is CASSLEGTYEQYF. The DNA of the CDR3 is TGTGCCAGCAGTTTAGAGGGTACCTACGAGCAGTACTTC.

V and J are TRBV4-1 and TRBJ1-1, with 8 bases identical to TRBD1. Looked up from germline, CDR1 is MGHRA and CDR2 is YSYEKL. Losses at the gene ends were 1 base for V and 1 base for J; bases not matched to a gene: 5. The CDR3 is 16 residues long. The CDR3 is CASSQGSDRGNTEAFF. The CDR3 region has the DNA TGCGCCAGCAGCCAAGGTTCAGACAGGGGGAACACTGAAGCTTTCTTT.

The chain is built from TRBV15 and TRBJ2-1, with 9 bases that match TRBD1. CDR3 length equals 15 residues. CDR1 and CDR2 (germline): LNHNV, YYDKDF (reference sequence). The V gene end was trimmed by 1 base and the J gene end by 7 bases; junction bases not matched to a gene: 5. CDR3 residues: CATSRAGTGLNEQFF. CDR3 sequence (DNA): TGTGCCACCAGCAGAGCTGGGACAGGGTTGAATGAGCAGTTCTTC.

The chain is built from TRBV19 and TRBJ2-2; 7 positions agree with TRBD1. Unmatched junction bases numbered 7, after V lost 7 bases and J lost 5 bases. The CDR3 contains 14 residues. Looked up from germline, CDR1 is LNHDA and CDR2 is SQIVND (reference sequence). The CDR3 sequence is CASIEGAGTGELFF. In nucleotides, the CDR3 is TGTGCCAGTATCGAGGGGGCCGGGACCGGGGAGCTGTTTTTT. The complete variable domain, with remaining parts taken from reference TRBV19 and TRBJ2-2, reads DGGITQSPKYLFRKEGQNVTLSCEQNLNHDAMYWYRQDPGQGLRLIYYSQIVNDFQKGDIAEGYSVSREKKESFPLTVTSAQKNPTAFYLCASIEGAGTGELFFGEGSRLTVL.

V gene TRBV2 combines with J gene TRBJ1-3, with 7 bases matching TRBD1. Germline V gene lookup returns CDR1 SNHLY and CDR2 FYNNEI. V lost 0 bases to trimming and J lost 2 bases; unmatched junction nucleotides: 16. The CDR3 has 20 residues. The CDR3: CASSEAVELGGGRPGNTIYF. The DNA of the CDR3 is TGTGCCAGCAGTGAAGCGGTGGAGTTAGGAGGGGGCCGCCCTGGAAACACCATATATTTT.

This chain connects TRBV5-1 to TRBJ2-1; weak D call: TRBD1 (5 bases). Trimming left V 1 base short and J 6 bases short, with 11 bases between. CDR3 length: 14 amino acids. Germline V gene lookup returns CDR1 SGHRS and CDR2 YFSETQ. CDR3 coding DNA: TGCGCCAGCAGCTTGTTTAGGGGAAGCAATGAGCAGTTCTTC. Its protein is CASSLFRGSNEQFF.